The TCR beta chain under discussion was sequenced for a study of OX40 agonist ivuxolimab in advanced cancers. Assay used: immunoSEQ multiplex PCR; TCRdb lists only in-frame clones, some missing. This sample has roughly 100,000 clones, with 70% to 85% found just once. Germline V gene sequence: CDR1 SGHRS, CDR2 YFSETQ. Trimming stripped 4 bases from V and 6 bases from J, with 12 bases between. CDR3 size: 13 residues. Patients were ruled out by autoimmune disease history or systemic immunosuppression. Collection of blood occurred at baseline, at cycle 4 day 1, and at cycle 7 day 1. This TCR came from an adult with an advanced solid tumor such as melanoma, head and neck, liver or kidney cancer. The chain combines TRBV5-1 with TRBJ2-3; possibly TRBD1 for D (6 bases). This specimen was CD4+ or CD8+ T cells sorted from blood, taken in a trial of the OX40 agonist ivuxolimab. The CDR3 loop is CASSVNQGDTQYF. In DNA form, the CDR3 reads TGCGCCAGCAGCGTTAATCAGGGGGATACGCAGTATTTT. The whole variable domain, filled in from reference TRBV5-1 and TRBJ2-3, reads KAGVTQTPRYLIKTRGQQVTLSCSPISGHRSVSWYQQTPGQGLQFLFEYFSETQRNKGNFPGRFSGRQFSNSRSEMNVSTLELGDSALYLCASSVNQGDTQYFGPGTRLTVL.